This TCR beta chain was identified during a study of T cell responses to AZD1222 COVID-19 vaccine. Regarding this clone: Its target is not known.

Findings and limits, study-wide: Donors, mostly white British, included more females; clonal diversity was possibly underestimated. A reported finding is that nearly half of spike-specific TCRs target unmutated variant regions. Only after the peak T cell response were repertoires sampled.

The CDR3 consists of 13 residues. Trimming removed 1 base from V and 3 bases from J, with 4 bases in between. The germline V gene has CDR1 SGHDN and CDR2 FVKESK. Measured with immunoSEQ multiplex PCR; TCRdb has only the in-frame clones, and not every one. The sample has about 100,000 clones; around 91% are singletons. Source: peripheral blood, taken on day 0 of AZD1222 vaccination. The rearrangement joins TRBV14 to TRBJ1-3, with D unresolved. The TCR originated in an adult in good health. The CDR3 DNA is TGTGCCAGCAGCCAAGGACGTGGAAACACCATATATTTT. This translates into CASSQGRGNTIYF.